The 19 T cell receptor beta chains below were found in one sample sequenced in a study of blood T cell repertoires in COVID-19. The data were produced by immunoSEQ multiplex PCR, yet TCRdb's version contains in-frame clones alone and is incomplete. The table includes some 200,000 clones, around 84% detected once. Source material: peripheral blood. All receptors derive from a woman in her 70s with COVID-19, enrolled during active disease.

CDR3 coding DNA: TGTGCCAGCCGTTATTCAGGGGGTAGCAATCAGCCCCAGCATTTT. Protein: CASRYSGGSNQPQHF. The V call is TRBV28, the J call TRBJ1-5, with TRBD1 matching over 7 bases. From germline, CDR1 is MDHEN and CDR2 SYDVKM. V was clipped by 8 bases and J by 0 bases; unmatched bases: 7. The CDR3 extends over 15 amino acids.

V and J are TRBV19 and TRBJ1-5; possible D gene TRBD1, 5 bases. Germline values: CDR1 LNHDA, CDR2 SQIVND (reference sequence). V shed 2 bases and J shed 6 bases, with 11 bases lying between them. This CDR3 comprises 14 residues. The CDR3 protein is CASSIWGGGQPQHF. CDR3 DNA: TGTGCCAGTAGTATATGGGGCGGGGGTCAGCCCCAGCATTTT.

The chain couples TRBV19 to TRBJ2-7, with D possibly being TRBD1 (5 bases). The ends were cut back, 0 bases at V and 6 bases at J, with 15 bases in the middle. Germline V gives CDR1 LNHDA, CDR2 SQIVND (reference sequence). The CDR3 has 15 amino acids. In DNA, the CDR3 is TGTGCCAGTAGTATAGATCAACCAGGGCAATCCGAGCAGTACTTC. This translates into CASSIDQPGQSEQYF.

The chain recombines TRBV19 with TRBJ2-3, with TRBD1 matching over 10 bases. V shed 7 bases, J shed 3 bases, and the junction held 4 bases outside the gene matches. CDR1 is LNHDA and CDR2 is SQIVND in the germline V gene (reference sequence). The CDR3 has 14 amino acids. The CDR3 reads CASMDRGLTDTQYF. CDR3 coding DNA: TGTGCCAGTATGGACAGGGGGTTAACAGATACGCAGTATTTT.

The chain employs TRBV9 and TRBJ2-7; D not resolved. V was clipped by 2 bases and J by 2 bases, with 11 bases between them. CDR1 is SGDLS, CDR2 YYNGEE, per germline. The CDR3 sequence is 14 residues long. The CDR3 bases are TGTGCCAGCAGCGTTCACCTTGAGGCCTACGAGCAGTACTTC. The encoded protein is CASSVHLEAYEQYF.

The V call is TRBV19, the J call TRBJ1-5, with a possible D match to TRBD1 (6 bases). Germline assignment: CDR1 LNHDA and CDR2 SQIVND (reference sequence). V was clipped by 4 bases and J by 0 bases, with 22 bases between them. There are 19 residues in the CDR3. The CDR3 DNA reads TGTGCCAGTAGTACTCAAAGGGGGACCCGACTGATTAGCAATCAGCCCCAGCATTTT. Its translation: CASSTQRGTRLISNQPQHF. Using reference TRBV19 and TRBJ1-5 for the parts outside the CDR3, the full variable domain is DGGITQSPKYLFRKEGQNVTLSCEQNLNHDAMYWYRQDPGQGLRLIYYSQIVNDFQKGDIAEGYSVSREKKESFPLTVTSAQKNPTAFYLCASSTQRGTRLISNQPQHFGDGTRLSIL.

This clone occurred a few times. The CDR3 DNA is TGTGCCAGCAATGCCAGGGGGCGCTTTGAAGCTTTCTTT. Translating it yields CASNARGRFEAFF. V and J are TRBV2 and TRBJ1-1, with 8 bases fitting TRBD1. After removal of 7 bases from V and 7 bases from J, the junction contained 8 bases not matched to a gene. The CDR3 runs 13 residues. The germline CDR1 and CDR2 sequences are SNHLY and FYNNEI.

The genes are TRBV27 and TRBJ1-4; D gene unclear. The V end lost 2 bases, the J end lost 14 bases, and 21 bases lay between the germline ends. The CDR3 length is 15 residues. Germline V gene data show CDR1 as MNHEY and CDR2 as SMNVEV (reference sequence). CDR3 sequence: CASSLIETTRQRLFF. The CDR3, as DNA: TGTGCCAGCAGTTTAATTGAGACAACAAGACAAAGGCTGTTTTTT.

J is TRBJ1-1 and V is TRBV6-4; a weak D match, TRBD1 (5 bases). CDR1 is MRHNA and CDR2 is SNTAGT in the germline V gene. The CDR3 sequence is 14 residues long. With 6 bases removed from V and 2 bases from J, the gap between germline ends came to 13 bases. CDR3 bases: TGTGCCAGCAGAAACGAACAGGCTAACACTGAAGCTTTCTTT. Amino acid sequence: CASRNEQANTEAFF.

The chain uses TRBV9 and TRBJ1-3; D may be TRBD1 (5 bases). Germline values: CDR1 SGDLS, CDR2 YYNGEE. Trimming cost V 3 bases and J 4 bases, with 17 bases left between them. The CDR3 covers 16 residues. CDR3 nucleotide sequence: TGTGCCAGCAGCGCCCGTAGGGGAAGTGACGGAAACACCATATATTTT. Residues: CASSARRGSDGNTIYF.

V and J are TRBV5-1 and TRBJ2-7; 10 bases map to TRBD2. The J segment lost 2 bases and the V segment lost 4 bases, leaving 6 bases of the junction unmatched. Germline values: CDR1 SGHRS, CDR2 YFSETQ. This CDR3 contains 15 residues. The CDR3 DNA reads TGCGCCAGCAGCCATAGCGGGAGGTATCCCTACGAGCAGTACTTC. Protein sequence: CASSHSGRYPYEQYF.

This sequence joins TRBV5-6 and TRBJ2-2, with 10 bases that match TRBD2. The length of the CDR3 is 19 residues. CDR1 is SGHDT and CDR2 is YYEEEE in the germline V gene. With 2 bases clipped from V and 0 bases from J, the junction kept 10 bases outside the gene matches. CDR3 loop: CASSFKGLAGETNTGELFF. CDR3 bases: TGTGCCAGCAGCTTTAAAGGGCTAGCGGGAGAAACGAACACCGGGGAGCTGTTTTTT.

This chain uses TRBV6-5 with TRBJ1-2; D not certain. Germline V gene sequence: CDR1 MNHEY, CDR2 SVGAGI. The length of the CDR3 is 15 residues. With 7 bases removed from V and 2 bases from J, the gap between germline ends came to 17 bases. In nucleotides, the CDR3 is TGTGCCAGCACCCCCCCGGGGTCCCCAAACTATGGCTACACCTTC. Translated: CASTPPGSPNYGYTF.

The CDR3 coding sequence is TGTGCCAGCAGCCCCGCCTACCCACCCGGGGAGCTGTTTTTT. This translates into CASSPAYPPGELFF. V gene TRBV7-7 combines with J gene TRBJ2-2, with no clear D. The CDR3 runs to 14 residues. V lost 5 bases and J 6 bases, leaving 13 bases between the germline ends. Germline CDR1 is SSHAT and CDR2 is FNYEAQ (reference sequence).

The rearrangement joins TRBV27 to TRBJ2-3; 8 bases are a match to TRBD2. CDR3 size: 15 residues. The V gene's germline CDR1 is MNHEY and CDR2 SMNVEV (reference sequence). V lost 5 bases, J lost 2 bases, and 6 bases stayed unmatched. CDR3 sequence (DNA): TGTGCCAGCAGTCCTCGGACTAGCACCACAGATACGCAGTATTTT. Amino acid sequence: CASSPRTSTTDTQYF.

This clone was counted a few times. The rearrangement joins TRBV5-1 to TRBJ2-3; TRBD2 agrees at 7 bases. Germline-derived CDR1 and CDR2 are SGHRS and YFSETQ. Unmatched junction bases numbered 14, after V lost 7 bases and J lost 3 bases. There are 16 residues in the CDR3. CDR3 nucleotides: TGCGCCAGCGCCCCGACGGGGGAGGGGTCTACAGATACGCAGTATTTT. Translated: CASAPTGEGSTDTQYF.

The chain is built from TRBV7-2 and TRBJ2-7; D gene unclear. The CDR3 is 14 amino acids. V was cut by 1 base and J by 4 bases, with 11 bases left in between. Per germline, CDR1 SGHTA and CDR2 FQGNSA. CDR3 nucleotides: TGTGCCAGCAGCTTAGGGGTTGGAGCATACGAGCAGTACTTC. It yields the protein CASSLGVGAYEQYF. Filled out from reference TRBV7-2 and TRBJ2-7, the complete variable domain reads GAGVSQSPSNKVTEKGKDVELRCDPISGHTALYWYRQSLGQGLEFLIYFQGNSAPDKSGLPSDRFSAERTGGSVSTLTIQRTQQEDSAVYLCASSLGVGAYEQYFGPGTRLTVT.

The rearrangement joins TRBV28 to TRBJ2-7; 8 bases agree with TRBD1. CDR3 size: 15 residues. After removal of 6 bases from V and 2 bases from J, the junction contained 9 bases not matched to a gene. Germline assignment: CDR1 MDHEN and CDR2 SYDVKM. The DNA for the CDR3 is TGTGCCAGCAGACGTGACAGGGGAAGCCCCTACGAGCAGTACTTC. Residues: CASRRDRGSPYEQYF.

This clone was seen just once. V and J are TRBV18 and TRBJ1-2; 9 nucleotides agree with TRBD1. The CDR3 length is 16 residues. Looked up from germline, CDR1 is KGHSH and CDR2 is LQKENI. V shed 6 bases, J shed 6 bases, and the junction held 14 bases outside the gene matches. Here the CDR3 DNA reads TGTGCCAGCTCCCCTGGACAGGGGAAAAGTACGGATGGCTACACCTTC. It encodes CASSPGQGKSTDGYTF.